This TCR beta chain came from a study of immune evolution from preneoplasia to lung adenocarcinoma. Germline assignment: CDR1 SGHNT and CDR2 YYREEE (reference sequence). The CDR3 is made up of 14 amino acids. V lost 2 bases, J lost 6 bases, and 6 bases stayed unmatched. Sequenced by immunoSEQ multiplex PCR; TCRdb stores in-frame clones only, minus some. The table includes roughly 6,300 clones, over 80% detected once. The sequence derives from a donor at least 70 years old with lung adenocarcinoma. The rearrangement links TRBV5-4 to TRBJ2-3, with 7 bases aligning to TRBD2. Sequenced material: FFPE lung adenocarcinoma in situ tissue. CDR3: CASSFGGNGDTQYF. The CDR3 DNA reads as TGTGCCAGCAGCTTCGGGGGGAATGGGGATACGCAGTATTTT.